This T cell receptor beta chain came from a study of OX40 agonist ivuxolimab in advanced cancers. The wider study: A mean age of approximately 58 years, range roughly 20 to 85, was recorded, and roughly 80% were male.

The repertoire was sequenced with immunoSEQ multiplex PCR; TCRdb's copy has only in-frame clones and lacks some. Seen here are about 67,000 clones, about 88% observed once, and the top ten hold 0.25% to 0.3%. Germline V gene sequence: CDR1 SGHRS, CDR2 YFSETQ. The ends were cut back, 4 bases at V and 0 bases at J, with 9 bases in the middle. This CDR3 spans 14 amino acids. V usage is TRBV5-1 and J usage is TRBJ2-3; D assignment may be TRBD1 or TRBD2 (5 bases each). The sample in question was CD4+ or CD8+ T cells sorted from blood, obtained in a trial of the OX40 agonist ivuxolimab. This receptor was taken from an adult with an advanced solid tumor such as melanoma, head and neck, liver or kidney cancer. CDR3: CASSRGASTDTQYF. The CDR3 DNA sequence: TGCGCCAGCAGCCGGGGCGCGAGCACAGATACGCAGTATTTT.